The table lists the clone carrying this T cell receptor beta chain with many counts. V gave up 6 bases and J gave up 4 bases, with 10 bases separating them. Germline CDR1 is LNHDA and CDR2 is SQIVND (reference sequence). This CDR3 is 13 amino acids long. The sample comes from a study of early T cells in non-severe SARS-CoV-2 infection. Study details: Chains stayed unpaired after sequencing of bulk RNA from unsorted whole blood.

Each single cDNA molecule received a unique molecular identifier. TCRdb reprocessed the 5' RACE reads with MiXCR, giving one entry per CDR3 protein. The sample holds about 39,000 distinct CDR3 sequences, roughly 4.7% seen once. V is TRBV19 and J is TRBJ2-1; the D gene could be TRBD1 or TRBD2 (5 bases each). The source is an adult who was a healthcare worker with PCR-confirmed SARS-CoV-2 infection or an uninfected control (not recorded which). The specimen sequenced was whole blood. The CDR3 loop reads CASSNGGYNEQFF. CDR3 nucleotides: TGTGCCAGTAGCAATGGGGGTTACAATGAGCAGTTCTTC.